The rows below give T cell receptor beta chains drawn from one sample of a study of OX40 agonist ivuxolimab in advanced cancers. Libraries were prepared by immunoSEQ multiplex PCR; TCRdb keeps only in-frame clonotypes and omits some of them. The repertoire holds some 66,000 clones, with about 85% as singletons. The source material was CD4+ or CD8+ T cells sorted from blood, sampled in a trial of the OX40 agonist ivuxolimab. The receptors were sampled from an adult with an advanced solid tumor such as melanoma, head and neck, liver or kidney cancer. CDR3s include the opening cysteine and the closing phenylalanine or tryptophan. The D gene is left open where the match is weak. Not every row has a clone size; where given, it reads once, few, many or a size class.

j_call v_call d_call clone_size cdr3_length cdr3_aa cdr3_nt
TRBJ2-7 TRBV19 - - 14 CASSTPRPPYEQYF TGTGCCAGTAGTACCCCGCGTCCACCCTACGAGCAGTACTTC
TRBJ2-2 TRBV2 - few 14 CASSRQDNTGELFF TGTGCCAGCAGTCGACAGGACAACACCGGGGAGCTGTTTTTT
TRBJ1-5 TRBV28 - - 17 CASSPPPRVRSNQPQHF TGTGCCAGCAGTCCTCCGCCCAGGGTTAGGAGCAATCAGCCCCAGCATTTT
TRBJ2-5 TRBV5-1 - - 12 CASSLVRETQYF TGCGCCAGCAGCTTGGTTAGGGAGACCCAGTACTTC
TRBJ1-5 TRBV18 - - 17 CASSPAAGPESNQPQHF TGTGCCAGCTCACCGGCTGCGGGACCCGAGAGCAATCAGCCCCAGCATTTT
TRBJ2-1 TRBV10-3 TRBD2 - 15 CAIRNVAGAGNEQFF TGTGCCATCAGAAACGTAGCGGGAGCTGGAAATGAGCAATTCTTC
TRBJ2-2 TRBV5-1 - - 16 CASSLAQGGATGELFF TGCGCCAGCAGCTTGGCCCAGGGGGGTGCCACCGGGGAGCTGTTTTTT
TRBJ2-3 TRBV19 - - 13 CASSVRGADTQYF TGTGCCAGTAGTGTCAGGGGTGCAGATACGCAGTATTTT
TRBJ1-6 TRBV7-2 TRBD1 - 17 CASSFPFDRDYNSPLHF TGTGCCAGCAGCTTCCCCTTCGACAGGGACTATAATTCACCCCTCCACTTT
TRBJ1-6 TRBV27 TRBD1 - 15 CASSPGTGDNSPLHF TGTGCCAGCAGTCCGGGGACAGGGGATAATTCACCCCTCCACTTT
TRBJ2-1 TRBV4-1 TRBD2 few 16 CASRPLLAGGYNEQFF TGCGCCAGCAGGCCCCTTCTAGCGGGGGGATACAATGAGCAGTTCTTC
TRBJ2-3 TRBV6-5 - - 13 CASSYTGGDTQYF TGTGCCAGCAGTTACACCGGTGGAGATACGCAGTATTTT
TRBJ2-7 TRBV7-3 TRBD2 - 14 CASSLSGSSGEQYF TGTGCCAGCAGCTTAAGCGGGAGCTCCGGCGAGCAGTACTTC
TRBJ2-7 TRBV7-2 TRBD2 once 13 CASLRAGGDEQYF TGTGCCAGTCTCCGGGCGGGAGGCGACGAGCAGTACTTC
TRBJ2-3 TRBV5-4 TRBD2 - 15 CASSSTSGAADTQYF TGTGCCAGCAGCTCAACTAGCGGGGCGGCAGATACGCAGTATTTT
TRBJ2-4 TRBV5-1 - - 14 CASSLQGPKNIQYF TGCGCCAGCAGCTTGCAGGGACCCAAAAACATTCAGTACTTC
TRBJ2-7 TRBV6-5 TRBD2 - 14 CASGVRAGGYEQYF TGTGCCAGCGGGGTACGAGCGGGAGGTTACGAGCAGTACTTC
TRBJ2-1 TRBV9 TRBD2 once 16 CASSVNSGGALYEQFF TGTGCCAGCAGCGTAAATAGCGGGGGGGCCTTATATGAGCAGTTCTTC
TRBJ2-2 TRBV11-2 TRBD1 - 16 CASRRWVGGNTGELFF TGTGCCAGCAGGCGCTGGGTAGGGGGCAACACCGGGGAGCTGTTTTTT
TRBJ1-2 TRBV5-1 - once 14 CASSLGFGDYGYTF TGCGCCAGCAGCTTGGGATTTGGCGACTATGGCTACACCTTC
TRBJ2-1 TRBV25-1 - - 11 CASAMRNEQFF TGTGCCAGCGCCATGAGAAATGAGCAGTTCTTC
TRBJ1-5 TRBV5-1 TRBD1 - 15 CASSLTGDSEQPQHF TGCGCCAGCAGCTTGACAGGGGACTCTGAGCAGCCCCAGCATTTT
TRBJ1-5 TRBV6-1 - once 15 CASSEGVHSNQPQHF TGTGCCAGCAGTGAGGGAGTTCATAGCAATCAGCCCCAGCATTTT
TRBJ1-6 TRBV6-5 TRBD1 - 15 CASSRGTAYNSPLHF TGTGCCAGCAGTCGTGGGACAGCCTATAATTCACCCCTCCACTTT
TRBJ1-2 TRBV27 - - 14 CASSLRPADYGYTF TGTGCCAGCAGTTTACGCCCAGCGGACTATGGCTACACCTTC
TRBJ2-5 TRBV6-5 TRBD2 - 16 CASSSGLGYPPPAQYF TGTGCCAGCAGTTCGGGACTAGGCTACCCTCCCCCCGCCCAGTACTTC
TRBJ1-2 TRBV6-5 - - 16 CASSYSIQAGGHGYTF TGTGCCAGCAGTTACTCGATACAGGCAGGAGGCCATGGCTACACCTTC
TRBJ2-7 TRBV6-5 - - 12 CASSYFAGEQYF TGTGCCAGCAGTTACTTCGCGGGAGAGCAGTACTTC
TRBJ1-5 TRBV19 TRBD1 - 16 CASRPRVRDSYQPQHF TGTGCCAGTAGACCTCGAGTCCGGGACAGCTATCAGCCCCAGCATTTT
TRBJ1-2 TRBV27 - - 14 CASSFGNTNYGYTF TGTGCCAGCAGTTTTGGCAACACTAACTATGGCTACACCTTC
TRBJ2-5 TRBV7-9 - - 15 CASSGGDRNQETQYF TGTGCCAGCAGCGGGGGGGACAGGAACCAAGAGACCCAGTACTTC
TRBJ1-2 TRBV7-2 TRBD1 - 14 CASSLPGGAYGYTF TGTGCCAGCAGCTTACCAGGGGGCGCCTATGGCTACACCTTC
TRBJ2-7 TRBV6-1 - - 13 CASSEARSYEQYF TGTGCCAGCAGTGAAGCGCGGAGCTACGAGCAGTACTTC
TRBJ2-7 TRBV18 - - 16 CASSPGQGGSSYEQYF TGTGCCAGCTCACCAGGCCAGGGCGGCAGCTCCTACGAGCAGTACTTC
TRBJ1-1 TRBV6-5 - - 13 CASIKSVGTEAFF TGTGCCAGCATCAAATCAGTAGGGACAGAAGCTTTCTTT
TRBJ2-6 TRBV5-1 - - 16 CASSSLQSFGANVLTF TGCGCCAGCAGCTCCCTACAAAGCTTTGGGGCCAACGTCCTGACTTTC
TRBJ1-4 TRBV11-3 - - 13 CASSLDRDEKLFF TGTGCCAGCAGCTTAGACAGGGATGAAAAACTGTTTTTT
TRBJ1-5 TRBV28 TRBD1 - 14 CASRWTGVNQPQHF TGTGCCAGCAGATGGACAGGGGTCAATCAGCCCCAGCATTTT
TRBJ1-4 TRBV28 - - 14 CASSLGGRNEKLFF TGTGCCAGCAGTTTAGGGGGACGTAATGAAAAACTGTTTTTT
TRBJ2-1 TRBV10-1 TRBD1 once 15 CASSSPGQGSDEQFF TGCGCCAGCAGTTCTCCGGGACAGGGATCGGATGAGCAGTTCTTC
TRBJ1-1 TRBV7-6 - once 15 CASSSNPGWGTEAFF TGTGCCAGCAGCTCAAACCCGGGTTGGGGCACTGAAGCTTTCTTT
TRBJ1-6 TRBV7-3 TRBD1 - 18 CASSLTGQGSSYNSPLHF TGTGCCAGCAGCTTAACGGGACAGGGTAGCTCCTATAATTCACCCCTCCACTTT
TRBJ2-2 TRBV18 - - 13 CASSPGNTGELFF TGTGCCAGCTCACCAGGCAACACCGGGGAGCTGTTTTTT
TRBJ1-4 TRBV28 TRBD1 once 17 CASSSSRDRVQVQKLFF TGTGCCAGCAGTTCGTCCCGGGACAGGGTACAGGTTCAAAAACTGTTTTTT
TRBJ2-5 TRBV5-1 - few 14 CASSLYSAQETQYF TGCGCCAGCAGCTTGTACAGTGCCCAAGAGACCCAGTACTTC